This TCR beta chain originates from a study of technical replicates of blood from several donors. From germline, CDR1 is SGHRS and CDR2 YFSETQ. The CDR3 is 12 amino acids. Trimming cost V 8 bases and J 5 bases, with 10 bases left between them. The method was immunoSEQ multiplex PCR; TCRdb's version includes in-frame clones alone and lacks a portion of them. The table shows tens of thousands of clones, with roughly 98% occurring only once. This clone has a single count. The chain couples TRBV5-1 to TRBJ1-4; D gene ambiguous. The sequenced sample consisted of T cells isolated from PBMCs. The sequence came from a human donor in good health. The CDR3 here is CASRRENEKLFF. Here the CDR3 DNA reads TGCGCCAGTCGACGGGAGAATGAAAAACTGTTTTTT.